The 6 T cell receptor beta chains given below trace back to one sample, sequenced in a study of T-cell memory formation after mild COVID-19. TCRdb re-analysed the 5' RACE reads in MiXCR, keeping a single row per CDR3 protein. The data contain 400,000 or so distinct CDR3 sequences, around 18% of them seen just once; the ten biggest clones take up 7.5% to 10%. The sequenced sample was PBMCs or a T cell subset sorted from them (not recorded which). The receptors here all came from an adult woman who had mild COVID-19 (a few samples of this study predate the infection). Cell type and time point are not known.

This clonotype was recorded a few times. This rearrangement joins TRBV5-1 to TRBJ2-1, with 9 bases lining up with TRBD1. Per the germline V gene, CDR1 is SGHRS and CDR2 is YFSETQ. The V segment lost 2 bases and the J segment 7 bases; nucleotides outside the gene matches: 7. The CDR3 has 15 residues. The CDR3 is CASSLTGGAWNEQFF. The CDR3 DNA follows: TGCGCCAGCAGCTTAACAGGGGGCGCCTGGAATGAGCAGTTCTTC.

The J gene is TRBJ2-1, the V gene TRBV20-1; the D is unclear. Germline V gene lookup returns CDR1 DFQATT and CDR2 SNEGSKA (reference sequence). The CDR3 consists of 11 residues. Trimming took 7 bases from V and 0 from J, leaving 4 bases between them. CDR3 nucleotide sequence: TGCAGTGGAGACTCCTACAATGAGCAGTTCTTC. Protein sequence: CSGDSYNEQFF.

Only a few counts were recorded for this clonotype. The CDR3 loop is CASSPTATMSYEQYF. CDR3 nucleotide sequence: TGCGCCAGCAGCCCCACCGCTACCATGAGCTACGAGCAGTACTTC. The chain carries TRBV4-1 and TRBJ2-7; D ambiguous. Trimming took 4 bases from V and 3 from J, leaving 16 bases between them. Germline V CDR1 and CDR2: MGHRA, YSYEKL. CDR3 length equals 15 residues.

This clonotype was counted a few times. The gene calls are TRBV7-6 and TRBJ1-3; D possibly corresponds to TRBD1 (6 bases). V lost 6 bases, J lost 2 bases, and 11 bases lay in between. This CDR3 contains 14 residues. The germline CDR1 and CDR2 sequences are SGHVS and FNYEAQ. CDR3 sequence: CASRPAGAGNTIYF. The CDR3 coding sequence is TGTGCCAGCAGACCGGCAGGGGCTGGAAACACCATATATTTT.

In its sample, this clonotype was seen a few times. The rearrangement uses TRBV7-9 and TRBJ2-7, with D hard to call. The CDR3 is made up of 13 amino acids. CDR1 and CDR2 (germline): SEHNR, FQNEAQ (reference sequence). The ends were cut back, 5 bases at V and 1 base at J, with 9 bases in the middle. CDR3 nucleotides: TGTGCCAGCAGCCCCCCCGGATCCTACGAGCAGTACTTC. It translates to CASSPPGSYEQYF.

Turning to this clonotype: Relative to the germline gene, one junction end is altered; a read error may explain this. The CDR3 nucleotides are TGTGCCAGTCTAGCGGGGGTAACGCGGGACAATGAGCAGGTCTTC. Its translation is CASLAGVTRDNEQVF. V and J are TRBV5-4 and TRBJ2-1; TRBD2 matches 10 bases. The CDR3 covers 15 residues. The germline CDR1 and CDR2 sequences are SGHNT and YYREEE (reference sequence).